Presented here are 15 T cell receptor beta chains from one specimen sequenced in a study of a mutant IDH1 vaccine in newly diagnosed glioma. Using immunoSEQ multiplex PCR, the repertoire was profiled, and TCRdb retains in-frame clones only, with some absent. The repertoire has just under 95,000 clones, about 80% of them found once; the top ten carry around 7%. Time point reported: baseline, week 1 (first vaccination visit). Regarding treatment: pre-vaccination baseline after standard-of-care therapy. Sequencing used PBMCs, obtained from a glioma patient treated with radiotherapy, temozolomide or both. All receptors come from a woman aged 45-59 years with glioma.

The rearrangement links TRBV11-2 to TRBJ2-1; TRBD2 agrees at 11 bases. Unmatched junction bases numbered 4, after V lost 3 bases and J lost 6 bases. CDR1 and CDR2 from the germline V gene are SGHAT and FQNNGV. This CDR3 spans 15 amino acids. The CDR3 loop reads CASSLGSGGANEQFF. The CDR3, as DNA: TGTGCCAGCAGCTTGGGTAGCGGGGGGGCCAATGAGCAGTTCTTC.

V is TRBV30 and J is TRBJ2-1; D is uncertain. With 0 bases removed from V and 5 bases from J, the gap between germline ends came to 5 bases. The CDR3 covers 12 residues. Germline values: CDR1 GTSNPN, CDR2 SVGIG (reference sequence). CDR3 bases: TGTGCCTGGAGTGTACTAAACAATGAGCAGTTCTTC. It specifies CAWSVLNNEQFF.

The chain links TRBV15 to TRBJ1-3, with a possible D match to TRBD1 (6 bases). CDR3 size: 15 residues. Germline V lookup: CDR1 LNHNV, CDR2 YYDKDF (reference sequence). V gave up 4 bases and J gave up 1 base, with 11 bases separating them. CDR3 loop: CATSKRGKSGNTIYF. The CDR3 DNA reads TGTGCCACCAGCAAGAGGGGGAAGTCTGGAAACACCATATATTTT.

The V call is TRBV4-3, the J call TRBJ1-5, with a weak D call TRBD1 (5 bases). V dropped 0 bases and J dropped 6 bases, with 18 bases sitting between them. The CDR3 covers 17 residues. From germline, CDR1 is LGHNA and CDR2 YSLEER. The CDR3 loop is CASSQDPPGPTIQPQHF. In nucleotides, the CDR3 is TGCGCCAGCAGCCAAGATCCACCGGGACCTACAATTCAGCCCCAGCATTTT.

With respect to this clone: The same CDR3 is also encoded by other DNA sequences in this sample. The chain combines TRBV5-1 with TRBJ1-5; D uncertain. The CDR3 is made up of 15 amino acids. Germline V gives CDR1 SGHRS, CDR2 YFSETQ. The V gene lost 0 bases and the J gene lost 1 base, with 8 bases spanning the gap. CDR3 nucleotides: TGCGCCAGCAGCTTGGAGGGAGGGAGCAATCAGCCCCAGCATTTT. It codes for CASSLEGGSNQPQHF.

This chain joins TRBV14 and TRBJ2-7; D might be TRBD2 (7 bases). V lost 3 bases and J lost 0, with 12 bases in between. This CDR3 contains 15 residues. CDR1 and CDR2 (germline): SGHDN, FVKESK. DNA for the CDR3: TGTGCCAGCAGCCAGCGGGCGGGGGCCTCCTACGAGCAGTACTTC. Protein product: CASSQRAGASYEQYF.

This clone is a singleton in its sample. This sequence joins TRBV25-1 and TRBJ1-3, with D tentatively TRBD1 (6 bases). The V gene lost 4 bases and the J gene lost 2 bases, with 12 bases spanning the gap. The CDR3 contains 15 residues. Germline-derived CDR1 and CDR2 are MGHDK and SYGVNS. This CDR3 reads CASSVGQTPGNTIYF. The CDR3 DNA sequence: TGTGCCAGCAGTGTCGGACAGACTCCTGGAAACACCATATATTTT.

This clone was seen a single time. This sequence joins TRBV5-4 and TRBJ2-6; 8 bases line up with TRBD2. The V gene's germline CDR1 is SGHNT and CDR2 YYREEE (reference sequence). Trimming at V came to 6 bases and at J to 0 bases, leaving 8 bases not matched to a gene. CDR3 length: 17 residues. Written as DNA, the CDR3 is TGTGCCAGCAACCCGGGGGGGTTGTTCTCTGGGGCCAACGTCCTGACTTTC. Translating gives CASNPGGLFSGANVLTF.

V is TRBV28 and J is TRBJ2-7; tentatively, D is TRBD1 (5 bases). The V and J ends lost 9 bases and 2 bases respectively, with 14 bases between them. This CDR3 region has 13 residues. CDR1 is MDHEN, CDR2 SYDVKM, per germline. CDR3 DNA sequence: TGTGCCAGTAACCGAGACAGCCCCTACGAGCAGTACTTC. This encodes CASNRDSPYEQYF.

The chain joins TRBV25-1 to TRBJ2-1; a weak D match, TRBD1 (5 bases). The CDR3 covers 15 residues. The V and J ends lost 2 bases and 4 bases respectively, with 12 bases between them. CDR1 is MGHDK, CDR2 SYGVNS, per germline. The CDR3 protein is CASSESWTPYNEQFF. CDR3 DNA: TGTGCCAGCAGTGAAAGTTGGACACCTTACAATGAGCAGTTCTTC. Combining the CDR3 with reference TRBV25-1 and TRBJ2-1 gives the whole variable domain EADIYQTPRYLVIGTGKKITLECSQTMGHDKMYWYQQDPGMELHLIHYSYGVNSTEKGDLSSESTVSRIRTEHFPLTLESARPSHTSQYLCASSESWTPYNEQFFGPGTRLTVL.

CDR3 bases: TGTGCCAGCTCACCAAGACCGACGGGGAGAGCTAACTATGGCTACACCTTC. Encoded protein: CASSPRPTGRANYGYTF. The chain is built from TRBV18 and TRBJ1-2; the D is unclear. Germline CDR1 reads KGHSH; CDR2 reads LQKENI. This CDR3 spans 17 amino acids. V gave up 2 bases and J gave up 0 bases, with 16 bases separating them.

DNA of the CDR3: TGTGCCAGCAGCCCTGGGGGGGGCCCAGATACGCAGTATTTT. It yields the protein CASSPGGGPDTQYF. V is TRBV9 and J is TRBJ2-3, with a possible D match to TRBD2 (7 bases). The V end was cut by 4 bases, the J end by 4 bases, with 13 bases between. The germline V gene has CDR1 SGDLS and CDR2 YYNGEE. This CDR3 region has 14 residues.

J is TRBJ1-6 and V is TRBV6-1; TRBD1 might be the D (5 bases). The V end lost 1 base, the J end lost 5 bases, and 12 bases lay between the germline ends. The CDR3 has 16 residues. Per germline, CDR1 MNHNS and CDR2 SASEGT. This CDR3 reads CASSEGRGLNNSPLHF. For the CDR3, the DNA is TGTGCCAGCAGTGAAGGGCGGGGGTTGAATAATTCACCCCTCCACTTT.

CDR3 bases: TGTGCCTCCTCTTCGGGGCTAGCGGGGATCGGGGAGCAGTTCTTC. It codes for CASSSGLAGIGEQFF. The chain has TRBV30 and TRBJ2-1; 9 nucleotides align to TRBD2. J was trimmed by 10 bases and V by 7 bases; bases with no gene match: 17. This CDR3 contains 15 residues. CDR1 and CDR2 from the germline V gene are GTSNPN and SVGIG (reference sequence).

The CDR3 region has the DNA TGTGCCAGCAGTTACGCAGGGGAGACCCAGTACTTC. Residues: CASSYAGETQYF. The chain has TRBV6-5 and TRBJ2-5, with TRBD1 as a possible D gene (5 bases). Germline V gene data show CDR1 as MNHEY and CDR2 as SVGAGI. This CDR3 region has 12 residues. V was pared by 2 bases and J by 5 bases, with 6 bases between.